Below, 21 T cell receptor beta chains from the same sample are listed, as sequenced in a study of identical twins (dated by TCRdb to the mid-2010s). The method behind the library was 5' RACE. The run used an Illumina HiSeq 2000. The raw public data were reprocessed by TCRdb itself: fastp quality trimming at Q25, MiXCR clonotype calling, in-frame beta chains only. For every CDR3 protein sequence, its rows merge into one entry that carries the most common genes and DNA. Present in this sample are more than 600,000 distinct CDR3 sequences, roughly 18% of which were seen just once. The ten largest clones capture roughly 14% of the sample. This sample also belongs to another study, concerning T cells expressing NK-cell markers.

The sequenced material came from PBMCs. These receptors came from a woman younger than 35 in good health.

This clonotype occurred many times. The chain joins TRBV6-2 or TRBV6-3 to TRBJ2-5, with D possibly TRBD2 on 6 matching bases. Germline CDR1 reads MNHEY; CDR2 reads SVGEGT. V was pared by 2 bases and J by 5 bases, with 12 bases between. The CDR3 loop spans 14 amino acids. The CDR3 region is CASSYNGDWETQYF. CDR3 DNA: TGTGCCAGCAGTTACAACGGGGACTGGGAGACCCAGTACTTC.

DNA of the CDR3: TGTGCCAGCAGCACAAAGGGGACAGCCGGAGAAAAACTGTTTTTT. This gives the protein CASSTKGTAGEKLFF. This rearrangement joins TRBV3-1 to TRBJ1-4; TRBD1 matches at 7 bases. This CDR3 comprises 15 residues. CDR1 and CDR2 (germline): LGHDT, YNNKEL (reference sequence). Losses at the gene ends were 5 bases for V and 8 bases for J; bases not matched to a gene: 11.

This chain joins TRBV4-1 and TRBJ2-7; 8 nucleotides align to TRBD2. V gave up 0 bases and J gave up 7 bases; unmatched junction bases: 8. Germline V gene data show CDR1 as MGHRA and CDR2 as YSYEKL. This CDR3 is built from 15 residues. The CDR3 reads CASSQEIQVAGEQYF. The CDR3 DNA follows: TGCGCCAGCAGCCAAGAAATCCAGGTAGCGGGAGAGCAGTACTTC.

This sequence joins TRBV20-1 and TRBJ2-5; D unclear. Per the germline V gene, CDR1 is DFQATT and CDR2 is SNEGSKA (reference sequence). The V end was cut by 3 bases, the J end by 4 bases, with 9 bases between. This CDR3 is 12 amino acids long. The CDR3 region has the DNA TGCAGTGCTAGGGGGATGCGAGAGACCCAGTACTTC. Translating gives CSARGMRETQYF.

This chain uses TRBV27 with TRBJ2-3; 7 bases agree with TRBD1. V was pared by 5 bases and J by 10 bases, with 12 bases of the junction left unmatched. Germline assignment: CDR1 MNHEY and CDR2 SMNVEV (reference sequence). The CDR3 totals 14 residues. CDR3 sequence reads: CASSPRSGGEAQYF. CDR3 nucleotides: TGTGCCAGCAGTCCAAGATCAGGGGGTGAGGCGCAGTATTTT.

This clonotype was seen at least ten times. V and J are TRBV12-3 or TRBV12-4 and TRBJ2-1; TRBD2 agrees at 7 bases. V was pared by 5 bases and J by 3 bases, with 10 bases of the junction left unmatched. This CDR3 comprises 16 residues. This chain's CDR3 is CASSLQRGRVYNEQFF. CDR3 DNA sequence: TGTGCCAGCAGTCTCCAGCGGGGACGGGTCTACAATGAGCAGTTCTTC.

This clonotype appeared a few times. The chain carries TRBV6-1 and TRBJ2-7; D is uncertain. The germline CDR1 and CDR2 sequences are MNHNS and SASEGT. The germline V and J ends were trimmed by 6 bases and 4 bases, with 13 bases remaining between them. The CDR3 sequence is 13 residues long. In nucleotides, the CDR3 is TGTGCCAGCAGGACGCCTCAAGGATACGAGCAGTACTTC. Translating it yields CASRTPQGYEQYF.

The chain carries TRBV5-1 and TRBJ2-1; 8 bases are a match to TRBD2. The CDR3 is 15 amino acids. V lost 5 bases, J lost 1 base, and 5 bases stayed unmatched. In germline, CDR1 is SGHRS, CDR2 YFSETQ. The CDR3 DNA reads as TGCGCCAGCAGATTGTTAGCGGGGTCCTACAATGAGCAGTTCTTC. This encodes CASRLLAGSYNEQFF. Based on the CDR3 plus reference TRBV5-1 and TRBJ2-1, the full variable domain is KAGVTQTPRYLIKTRGQQVTLSCSPISGHRSVSWYQQTPGQGLQFLFEYFSETQRNKGNFPGRFSGRQFSNSRSEMNVSTLELGDSALYLCASRLLAGSYNEQFFGPGTRLTVL.

V is TRBV6-4 and J is TRBJ2-1; the match to TRBD2 covers 7 bases. Trimming cost V 0 bases and J 7 bases; bases outside gene matches: 6. Per the germline V gene, CDR1 is MRHNA and CDR2 is SNTAGT. This CDR3 is built from 15 residues. The CDR3 reads CASSDSHRLANEQFF. The CDR3 nucleotides are TGTGCCAGCAGTGACTCCCATAGACTAGCAAATGAGCAGTTCTTC.

The CDR3 is CASSFWGGRSYNEQFF. CDR3 DNA sequence: TGTGCCAGCAGCTTCTGGGGAGGGAGGTCGTACAATGAGCAGTTCTTC. The chain carries TRBV7-9 and TRBJ2-1; 7 bases agree with TRBD2. V shed 3 bases and J 4 bases; nucleotides not matched to a gene: 9. This CDR3 is built from 16 residues. In germline, CDR1 is SEHNR, CDR2 FQNEAQ (reference sequence).

The chain joins TRBV13 to TRBJ2-5; 7 bases are a match to TRBD1. V was pared by 4 bases and J by 2 bases, with 4 bases of the junction left unmatched. The CDR3 is made up of 14 amino acids. CDR1 is PRHDT, CDR2 FYEKMQ, per germline (reference sequence). The chain's CDR3 is CASSYSTGQETQYF. The CDR3 DNA reads TGTGCCAGCAGCTATTCGACAGGGCAAGAGACCCAGTACTTC.

A few counts support this clonotype. This rearrangement joins TRBV27 to TRBJ2-1; TRBD2 matches 9 bases. This CDR3 spans 16 amino acids. CDR1 and CDR2 from the germline V gene are MNHEY and SMNVEV (reference sequence). The junction had 7 bases not matched to a gene; V was cut back by 3 bases and J by 4 bases. In nucleotides, the CDR3 is TGTGCCAGCAGTTTTAGAGCGGGAGGTCTATACAATGAGCAGTTCTTC. Translating it yields CASSFRAGGLYNEQFF.

A few counts support this clonotype. The chain joins TRBV27 to TRBJ2-7; D ambiguous. In germline, CDR1 is MNHEY, CDR2 SMNVEV (reference sequence). The CDR3 has 13 amino acids. V lost 3 bases and J 1 base, leaving 7 bases between the germline ends. For the CDR3, the DNA is TGTGCCAGCAGTTTCACCAATTCCTACGAGCAGTACTTC. This codes for CASSFTNSYEQYF.

This clonotype was detected many times. This chain joins TRBV21-1 and TRBJ1-1; TRBD1, the table's D call, was not compared with the DNA. TRBV21-1 is assigned pseudogene status. This CDR3 comprises 17 residues. The CDR3 bases are TGTGCCAGCAGCTTAAAAGGGGAGGGTTGCATGAACACTGAAGCTTTCTTT. Its translation is CASSLKGEGCMNTEAFF.

This clonotype was recorded at least ten times. The chain combines TRBV20-1 with TRBJ2-7, with 8 bases that match TRBD2. Germline assignment: CDR1 DFQATT and CDR2 SNEGSKA (reference sequence). V lost 2 bases, J lost 0 bases, and 0 bases stayed unmatched. The CDR3 is 13 residues long. This chain's CDR3 is CSARLAGSYEQYF. Written as DNA, the CDR3 is TGCAGTGCTAGACTAGCGGGCTCCTACGAGCAGTACTTC.

The sample holds many counts of this clonotype. The chain is built from TRBV15 and TRBJ1-3; no clear D gene. This CDR3 spans 16 amino acids. Trimming removed 0 bases at V and 4 bases at J, with 13 bases between. Germline CDR1 reads LNHNV; CDR2 reads YYDKDF (reference sequence). For the CDR3, the DNA is TGTGCCACCAGCAGAGATGACCGGGGAGCGGGAAACACCATATATTTT. As protein: CATSRDDRGAGNTIYF.

The CDR3 loop reads CSAREDGNYGYTF. CDR3 DNA sequence: TGCAGTGCTAGAGAGGACGGAAACTATGGCTACACCTTC. The chain combines TRBV20-1 with TRBJ1-2; D uncertain. Germline-derived CDR1 and CDR2 are DFQATT and SNEGSKA (reference sequence). The CDR3 covers 13 residues. V was trimmed by 0 bases and J by 2 bases, leaving 7 bases between them.

This clonotype has a count of ten or more. V is TRBV5-4 and J is TRBJ2-7; 13 positions agree with TRBD2. This CDR3 spans 14 amino acids. The V gene's germline CDR1 is SGHNT and CDR2 YYREEE (reference sequence). The V gene end was trimmed by 1 base and the J gene end by 8 bases; junction bases not matched to a gene: 3. CDR3 bases: TGTGCCAGCAGCTTGACTAGCGGGGGGGCGAAGCAGTACTTC. Its translation is CASSLTSGGAKQYF.

This clonotype was found a few times. The V and J genes are TRBV2 and TRBJ2-6, with D uncertain. V was cut by 6 bases and J by 2 bases, with 5 bases left in between. The CDR3 is 13 amino acids. The germline V gene encodes CDR1 SNHLY and CDR2 FYNNEI. For the CDR3, the DNA is TGTGCCAGCAGAGCAGCTGGGGCCAACGTCCTGACTTTC. Translated: CASRAAGANVLTF.

The chain joins TRBV5-1 to TRBJ2-1; no definite D call. There are 15 residues in the CDR3. Germline V lookup: CDR1 SGHRS, CDR2 YFSETQ. The V end lost 1 base, the J end lost 4 bases, and 12 bases lay between the germline ends. The CDR3 DNA sequence: TGCGCCAGCAGCTTGTGGGGAAAACGATACAATGAGCAGTTCTTC. Amino acid sequence: CASSLWGKRYNEQFF.

This clonotype showed up just a few times. The chain combines TRBV12-3 or TRBV12-4 with TRBJ1-1, with a tentative D call TRBD1 (6 bases). Trimming took off 8 bases at V and 5 bases at J, with 18 bases between the two ends. The CDR3 has 14 amino acids. The CDR3 spells CASRPQGRRTEAFF. The CDR3 bases are TGTGCCAGCCGGCCGCAGGGGAGGAGGACTGAAGCTTTCTTT.